These T cell receptor beta chains were read from a single sample in a study of beta chain features in type 1 diabetes. Some clones are missing from TCRdb's copy, which holds only in-frame ones; the method was immunoSEQ multiplex PCR. The sample contains some 60,000 clones, over 50% of which appear only once. The source material was Tregs from blood. These receptors were taken from a woman under 30 in good health. CDR3s include the opening cysteine and the closing phenylalanine or tryptophan. Fields, in order: D gene, V gene, clone size, J gene, CDR3 DNA, CDR3 protein. A D gene is named only where the DNA matches it firmly. Rows give clone size only sometimes, using once, few, many, or a class for an expanded clone.

D gene: TRBD2; V gene: TRBV5-1; clone size: -; J gene: TRBJ2-2; CDR3 DNA: TGCGCCAGCAGCTTTGCGGGGGGAAACACCGGGGAGCTGTTTTTT; CDR3 protein: CASSFAGGNTGELFF
D gene: -; V gene: TRBV19; clone size: -; J gene: TRBJ2-4; CDR3 DNA: TGTGCCAGTAGTCCCAGGGGTAGATTGCGAAGGTTAGCCAAAAACATTCAGTACTTC; CDR3 protein: CASSPRGRLRRLAKNIQYF
D gene: TRBD2; V gene: TRBV10-3; clone size: few; J gene: TRBJ2-3; CDR3 DNA: TGTGCCATCAGTGATCGGAGCGGGGTTAGCACAGATACGCAGTATTTT; CDR3 protein: CAISDRSGVSTDTQYF
D gene: -; V gene: TRBV6-1; clone size: once; J gene: TRBJ1-1; CDR3 DNA: TGTGCCAGCAGTGAAGTATTCCAGGACGACAGGTTT; CDR3 protein: CASSEVFQDDRF
D gene: -; V gene: TRBV29-1; clone size: -; J gene: TRBJ2-5; CDR3 DNA: TGCAGCGTTGGCCGGGAGACCCAGTACTTC; CDR3 protein: CSVGRETQYF
D gene: -; V gene: TRBV7-2; clone size: -; J gene: TRBJ1-1; CDR3 DNA: TGTGCCAGCCATTCCGGGAAGGAATTTAGGACTGAAGCTTTCTTT; CDR3 protein: CASHSGKEFRTEAFF
D gene: -; V gene: TRBV2; clone size: once; J gene: TRBJ1-4; CDR3 DNA: TGTGCCAGTACTATGGTCTATAATGAAAAACTGTTTTTT; CDR3 protein: CASTMVYNEKLFF
D gene: -; V gene: TRBV7-3; clone size: -; J gene: TRBJ2-1; CDR3 DNA: TGTGCCAGCAGCTCCAATCGAACTGACAATGAGCAGTTCTTC; CDR3 protein: CASSSNRTDNEQFF
D gene: -; V gene: TRBV5-1; clone size: -; J gene: TRBJ2-1; CDR3 DNA: TGCGCCAGCAGCTTGGTAACATCAAACTACAATGAGCAGTTCTTC; CDR3 protein: CASSLVTSNYNEQFF
D gene: -; V gene: TRBV7-2; clone size: -; J gene: TRBJ1-4; CDR3 DNA: TGTGCCAGCAGGAGGCTCCGTAATGAAAAACTGTTTTTT; CDR3 protein: CASRRLRNEKLFF
D gene: -; V gene: TRBV29-1; clone size: -; J gene: TRBJ1-1; CDR3 DNA: TGCAGCGTTGAAGCAAGGAGGTGGGGTGAAGCTTTCTTT; CDR3 protein: CSVEARRWGEAFF
D gene: TRBD1; V gene: TRBV5-1; clone size: -; J gene: TRBJ2-4; CDR3 DNA: TGCGCCAGCAGCTCCGGATACAGGGGTGCCAAAAACATTCAGTACTTC; CDR3 protein: CASSSGYRGAKNIQYF
D gene: TRBD2; V gene: TRBV27; clone size: -; J gene: TRBJ2-5; CDR3 DNA: TGTGCCAGCACTCCGGGACTAGCGTTCGGAGAGACCCAGTACTTC; CDR3 protein: CASTPGLAFGETQYF
D gene: TRBD1; V gene: TRBV4-2; clone size: -; J gene: TRBJ2-3; CDR3 DNA: TGTGCCAGCAGCCGACTACAGGGGTTAACAGATACGCAGTATTTT; CDR3 protein: CASSRLQGLTDTQYF
D gene: -; V gene: TRBV2; clone size: -; J gene: TRBJ1-1; CDR3 DNA: TGTGCCAGCAGTGCAAGCCGGGGCACTGAAGCTTTCTTT; CDR3 protein: CASSASRGTEAFF
D gene: -; V gene: TRBV19; clone size: once; J gene: TRBJ1-3; CDR3 DNA: TGTGCCAGTAGTATGGGGGGTGGGACCCCCCCAAGCTCTGGAAACACCATATATTTT; CDR3 protein: CASSMGGGTPPSSGNTIYF
D gene: TRBD2; V gene: TRBV7-9; clone size: -; J gene: TRBJ2-7; CDR3 DNA: TGTGCCAGCGGTCCGGGGGGTACCTACGAGCAGTACTTC; CDR3 protein: CASGPGGTYEQYF
D gene: -; V gene: TRBV7-8; clone size: -; J gene: TRBJ2-7; CDR3 DNA: TGTGCCAGCAGCTCCGCGGGGCTCCCCTCTCCCGAGCAGTACTTC; CDR3 protein: CASSSAGLPSPEQYF
D gene: -; V gene: TRBV18; clone size: -; J gene: TRBJ2-3; CDR3 DNA: TGTGCCAGCTCACCTGCCATTCCCGGGAACACAGATACGCAGTATTTT; CDR3 protein: CASSPAIPGNTDTQYF
D gene: TRBD1; V gene: TRBV29-1; clone size: -; J gene: TRBJ2-1; CDR3 DNA: TGCAGCTTATCGCCGGGACAGAGCTCCTACAATGAGCAGTTCTTC; CDR3 protein: CSLSPGQSSYNEQFF
D gene: -; V gene: TRBV6-6; clone size: -; J gene: TRBJ2-3; CDR3 DNA: TGTGCCAGCAGCCGGGGTGCGGTTACAGATACGCAGTATTTT; CDR3 protein: CASSRGAVTDTQYF
D gene: -; V gene: TRBV2; clone size: -; J gene: TRBJ1-1; CDR3 DNA: TGTGCCAGCAGTGAAGGAGGTCCCGCTGGAGGAGCTTTCTTT; CDR3 protein: CASSEGGPAGGAFF
D gene: TRBD1; V gene: TRBV25-1; clone size: -; J gene: TRBJ1-1; CDR3 DNA: TGTGCCAGCAGTGGGCGACAGGGCACTGAAGCTTTCTTT; CDR3 protein: CASSGRQGTEAFF
D gene: -; V gene: TRBV28; clone size: once; J gene: TRBJ1-2; CDR3 DNA: TGTGCCAGCATCGAGGGGGTTGAAGGCTACACCTTC; CDR3 protein: CASIEGVEGYTF
D gene: -; V gene: TRBV7-2; clone size: -; J gene: TRBJ2-3; CDR3 DNA: TGTGCCAGCAGCTTGGACAGTTCGACAGATACGCAGTATTTT; CDR3 protein: CASSLDSSTDTQYF
D gene: TRBD1; V gene: TRBV10-3; clone size: few; J gene: TRBJ2-2; CDR3 DNA: TGTGCCATCAGGGGACAGGTCACCGGGGAGCTGTTTTTT; CDR3 protein: CAIRGQVTGELFF
D gene: -; V gene: TRBV19; clone size: -; J gene: TRBJ1-1; CDR3 DNA: TGTGCCAGTAGTATGCGAGGTATAGCGAACACTGAAGCTTTCTTT; CDR3 protein: CASSMRGIANTEAFF
D gene: -; V gene: TRBV14; clone size: -; J gene: TRBJ1-2; CDR3 DNA: TGTGCCAGCAGCCAAAACCCGGGATATGGCTACACCTTC; CDR3 protein: CASSQNPGYGYTF
D gene: -; V gene: TRBV30; clone size: few; J gene: TRBJ2-1; CDR3 DNA: TGTGCCTGGTCTCCTTGGGCGGGAAGGCGAGAGCAGTTCTTC; CDR3 protein: CAWSPWAGRREQFF
D gene: -; V gene: TRBV5-1; clone size: -; J gene: TRBJ1-6; CDR3 DNA: TGCGCCAGCAGCCCGATGGCCAGGGATTCACCCCTCCACTTT; CDR3 protein: CASSPMARDSPLHF
D gene: -; V gene: TRBV5-1; clone size: -; J gene: TRBJ1-6; CDR3 DNA: TGCGCCAGCAGCTTCGATAGCTCCTATAATTCCCCCCTCCACTTT; CDR3 protein: CASSFDSSYNSPLHF